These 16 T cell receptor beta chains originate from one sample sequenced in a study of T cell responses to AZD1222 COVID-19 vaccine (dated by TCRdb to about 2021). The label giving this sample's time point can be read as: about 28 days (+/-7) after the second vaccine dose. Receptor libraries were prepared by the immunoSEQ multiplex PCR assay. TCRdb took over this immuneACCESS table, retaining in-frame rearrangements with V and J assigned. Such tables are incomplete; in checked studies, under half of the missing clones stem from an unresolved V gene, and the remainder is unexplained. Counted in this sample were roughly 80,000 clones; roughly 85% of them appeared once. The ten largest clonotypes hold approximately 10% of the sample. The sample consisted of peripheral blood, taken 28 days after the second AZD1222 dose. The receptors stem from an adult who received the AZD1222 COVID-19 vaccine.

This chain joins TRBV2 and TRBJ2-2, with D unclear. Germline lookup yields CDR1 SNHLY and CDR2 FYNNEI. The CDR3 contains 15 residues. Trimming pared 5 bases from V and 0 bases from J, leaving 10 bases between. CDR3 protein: CASSLQGPNTGELFF. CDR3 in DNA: TGTGCCAGCAGTTTACAAGGGCCGAACACCGGGGAGCTGTTTTTT.

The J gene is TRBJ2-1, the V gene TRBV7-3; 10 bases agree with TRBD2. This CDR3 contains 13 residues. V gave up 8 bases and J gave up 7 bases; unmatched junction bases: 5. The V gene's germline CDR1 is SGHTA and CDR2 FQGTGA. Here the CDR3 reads CASQRGGQNEQFF. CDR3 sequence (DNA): TGTGCCAGCCAGCGGGGGGGCCAGAATGAGCAGTTCTTC.

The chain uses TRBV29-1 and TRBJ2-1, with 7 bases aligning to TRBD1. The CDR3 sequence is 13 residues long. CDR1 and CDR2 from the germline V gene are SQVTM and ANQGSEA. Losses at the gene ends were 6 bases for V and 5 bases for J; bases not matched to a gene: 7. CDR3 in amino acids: CSVERDRDNEQFF. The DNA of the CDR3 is TGCAGCGTAGAACGGGACAGAGACAATGAGCAGTTCTTC.

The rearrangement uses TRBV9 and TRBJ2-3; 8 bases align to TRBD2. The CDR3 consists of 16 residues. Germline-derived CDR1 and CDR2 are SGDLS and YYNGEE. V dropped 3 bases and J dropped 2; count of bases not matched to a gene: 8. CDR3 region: CASSEGQRGSTDTQYF. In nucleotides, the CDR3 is TGTGCCAGCAGCGAGGGCCAGCGGGGGTCCACAGATACGCAGTATTTT.

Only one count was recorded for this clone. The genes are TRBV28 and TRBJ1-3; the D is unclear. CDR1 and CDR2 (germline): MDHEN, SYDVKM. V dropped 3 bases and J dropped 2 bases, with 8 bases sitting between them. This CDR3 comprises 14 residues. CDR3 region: CASSFLVAGNTIYF. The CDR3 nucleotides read TGTGCCAGCAGTTTCTTGGTGGCTGGAAACACCATATATTTT.

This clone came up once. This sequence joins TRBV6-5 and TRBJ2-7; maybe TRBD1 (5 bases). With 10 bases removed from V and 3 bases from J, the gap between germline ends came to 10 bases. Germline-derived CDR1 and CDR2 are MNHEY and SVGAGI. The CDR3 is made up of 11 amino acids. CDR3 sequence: CATRQYYEQYF. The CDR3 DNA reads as TGTGCCACGCGACAGTACTACGAGCAGTACTTC.

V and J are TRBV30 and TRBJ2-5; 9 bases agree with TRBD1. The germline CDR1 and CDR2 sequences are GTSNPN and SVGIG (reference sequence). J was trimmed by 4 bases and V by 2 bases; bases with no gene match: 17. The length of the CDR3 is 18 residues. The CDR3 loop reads CAWSTAPRQGGLGETQYF. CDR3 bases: TGTGCCTGGAGTACCGCCCCCCGACAGGGGGGTTTAGGAGAGACCCAGTACTTC.

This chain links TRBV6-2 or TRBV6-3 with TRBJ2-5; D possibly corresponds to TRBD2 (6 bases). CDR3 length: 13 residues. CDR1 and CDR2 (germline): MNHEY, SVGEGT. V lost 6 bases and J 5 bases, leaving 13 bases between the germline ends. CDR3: CASRPTSWETQYF. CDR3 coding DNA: TGTGCCAGCAGGCCTACTAGCTGGGAGACCCAGTACTTC.

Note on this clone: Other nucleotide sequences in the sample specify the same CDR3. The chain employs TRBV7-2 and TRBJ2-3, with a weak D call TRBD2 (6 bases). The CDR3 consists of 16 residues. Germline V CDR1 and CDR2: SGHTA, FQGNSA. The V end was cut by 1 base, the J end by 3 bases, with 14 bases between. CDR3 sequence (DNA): TGTGCCAGCAGCTTAGTGTTGGGCGGGGCTACAGATACGCAGTATTTT. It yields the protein CASSLVLGGATDTQYF.

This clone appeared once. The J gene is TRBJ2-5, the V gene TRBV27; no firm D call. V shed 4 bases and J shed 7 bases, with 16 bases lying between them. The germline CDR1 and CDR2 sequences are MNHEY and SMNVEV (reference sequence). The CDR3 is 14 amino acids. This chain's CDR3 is CASSSLGLLGTQYF. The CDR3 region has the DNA TGTGCCAGCAGTTCGCTGGGCCTTCTCGGGACCCAGTACTTC.

The CDR3 DNA reads TGTGCCACCAGCAGTTTTAACAGGGATGCGCAGTATTTT. Protein: CATSSFNRDAQYF. The gene calls are TRBV15 and TRBJ2-3; tentatively, D is TRBD1 (6 bases). The germline V and J ends were trimmed by 3 bases and 10 bases, with 14 bases remaining between them. This CDR3 is built from 13 residues. Germline V CDR1 and CDR2: LNHNV, YYDKDF (reference sequence).

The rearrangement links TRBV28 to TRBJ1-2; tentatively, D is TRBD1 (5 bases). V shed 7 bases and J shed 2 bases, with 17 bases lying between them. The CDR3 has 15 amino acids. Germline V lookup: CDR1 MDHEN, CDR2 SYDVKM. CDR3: CASTHGQGENYGYTF. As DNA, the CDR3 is TGTGCCAGCACCCACGGCCAGGGCGAAAACTATGGCTACACCTTC.

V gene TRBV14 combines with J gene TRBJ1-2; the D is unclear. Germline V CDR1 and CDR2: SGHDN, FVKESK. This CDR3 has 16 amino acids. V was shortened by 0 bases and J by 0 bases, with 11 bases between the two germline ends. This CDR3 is CASSQDPRFTNYGYTF. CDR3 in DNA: TGTGCCAGCAGCCAAGATCCCAGGTTTACTAACTATGGCTACACCTTC. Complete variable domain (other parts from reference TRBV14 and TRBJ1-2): EAGVTQFPSHSVIEKGQTVTLRCDPISGHDNLYWYRRVMGKEIKFLLHFVKESKQDESGMPNNRFLAERTGGTYSTLKVQPAELEDSGVYFCASSQDPRFTNYGYTFGSGTRLTVV.

The DNA for the CDR3 is TGTGCCAGCAGTTTCTCCATATCGGACGGTTTCTTT. Its translation is CASSFSISDGFF. J is TRBJ1-1 and V is TRBV12-3 or TRBV12-4; D is undetermined. The CDR3 loop spans 12 amino acids. Trimming pared 3 bases from V and 13 bases from J, leaving 15 bases between.

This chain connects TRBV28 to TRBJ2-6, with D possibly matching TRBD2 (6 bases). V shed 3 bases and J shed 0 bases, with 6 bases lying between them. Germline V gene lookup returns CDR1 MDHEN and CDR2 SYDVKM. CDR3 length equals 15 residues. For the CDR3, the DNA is TGTGCCAGCAGTTTGGGAGGCTCTGGGGCCAACGTCCTGACTTTC. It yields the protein CASSLGGSGANVLTF.

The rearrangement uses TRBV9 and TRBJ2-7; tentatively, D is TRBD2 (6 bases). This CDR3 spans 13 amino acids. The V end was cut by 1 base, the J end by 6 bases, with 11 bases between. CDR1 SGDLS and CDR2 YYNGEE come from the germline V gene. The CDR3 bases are TGTGCCAGCAGCGTAAGTGGGGGGTCCGAGCAGTACTTC. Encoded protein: CASSVSGGSEQYF.